This entry is about one T cell receptor (beta chain). The antigen remains unidentified. A read error may produce the germline difference seen at one junction end. This CDR3 has 14 residues. Germline loops: CDR1 SSHAT, CDR2 FNYEAQ (reference sequence). These data come from a study of lymphopenia after photon versus proton radiotherapy. Study-wide results and limits: Survival link was tested only in deceased patients; proton benefit remains a possibility. Relative stability marked proton patients; photon patients lost diversity and naive cells. In patients who died, overall survival fell as post-nadir TCR diversity dropped more. After the lymphocyte nadir, photon-treated repertoires showed oligoclonal expansion, especially of CD8+ Temra cells.

TCRdb keeps only in-frame clones here, not all; method: immunoSEQ multiplex PCR. The sample lists 52,000 or so clones; approximately 92% were seen once. This TCR derives from a woman in her thirties or forties with cholangiocarcinoma. The source was peripheral blood, collected from a patient treated with photon-based radiotherapy. This chain links TRBV7-7 with TRBJ2-2; 7 nucleotides match TRBD2. Here the CDR3 reads CASSLRESPGELFF. Written as DNA, the CDR3 is TGTGCTAGCAGCTTGCGGGAGAGTCCCGGGGAGCTGTTTTTT.